The rows below give T cell receptor beta chains drawn from one sample of a study of blood T cells in healthy people across ages. Each CDR3 protein gets one entry after TCRdb re-called the 5' RACE reads with MiXCR. The sample yields more than 700,000 distinct CDR3 sequences, around half seen once. The material sequenced was blood. Receptors were obtained from a man older than 75 in good health. The CDR3 runs from the conserved cysteine through the conserved F or W. The D gene is left open where the match is weak. Clone sizes are given selectively: once, few, many, or a class where the clone is expanded.

v_call	d_call	clone_size	j_call	cdr3_aa	cdr3_nt
TRBV20-1	TRBD2	.	TRBJ2-1	CSARDLSSGRAWGEQFF	TGCAGTGCTAGAGATTTGAGTAGCGGGAGGGCCTGGGGCGAGCAGTTCTTC
TRBV19	.	.	TRBJ1-5	CASSPDEGAGHQPQHF	TGTGCCAGTAGTCCCGACGAAGGGGCAGGACATCAGCCCCAGCATTTT
TRBV3-1	TRBD1	.	TRBJ2-7	CASSPYRGATSYEQYF	TGTGCCAGCAGCCCATACAGGGGGGCAACCTCCTACGAGCAGTACTTC
TRBV10-3	.	.	TRBJ2-7	CAISEGSLSYEQYF	TGTGCCATCAGTGAGGGCAGTCTCTCCTACGAGCAGTACTTC
TRBV7-9	.	few	TRBJ2-5	CASSFNREETQYF	TGTGCCAGCAGCTTCAACAGAGAAGAGACCCAGTACTTC
TRBV11-2	.	.	TRBJ1-6	CASSLWPPPSPPLHF	TGTGCCAGCAGCTTATGGCCACCACCGTCGCCACCCCTCCACTTT
TRBV12-3/TRBV12-4	TRBD1	few	TRBJ2-5	CASRRDDRGSETQYF	TGTGCCAGCAGACGCGACGACAGGGGGTCAGAGACCCAGTACTTC
TRBV5-1	.	few	TRBJ2-1	CASSLDPRAHNEQFF	TGCGCCAGCAGCTTGGATCCGCGGGCCCACAATGAGCAGTTCTTC
TRBV7-2	TRBD2	.	TRBJ2-1	CASSWGIGLAGGRNEQFF	TGTGCCAGCAGCTGGGGTATCGGACTAGCGGGAGGGCGCAATGAGCAGTTCTTC
TRBV6-6	.	.	TRBJ2-1	CASGQGSSKEFF	TGTGCCAGCGGCCAAGGGAGCTCCAAGGAGTTCTTC
TRBV12-5	.	many	TRBJ2-7	CASPPKREQYF	TGTGCTAGTCCCCCGAAGAGAGAGCAGTACTTC
TRBV20-1	TRBD2	once	TRBJ2-3	CSARLAGGPGGSTDTQYF	TGCAGTGCTAGACTAGCGGGAGGGCCAGGCGGAAGCACAGATACGCAGTATTTT
TRBV5-1	.	.	TRBJ2-2	CASSLGTQITGELFF	TGCGCCAGCAGCTTGGGGACCCAGATCACCGGGGAGCTGTTTTTT
TRBV25-1	TRBD2	once	TRBJ2-1	CASTSGSEQFF	TGTGCCAGCACGAGCGGGAGCGAGCAGTTCTTC
TRBV9	.	few	TRBJ1-2	CASSVGRGVDYGYTF	TGTGCCAGCAGCGTAGGGCGGGGAGTCGACTATGGCTACACCTTC
TRBV24-1	.	.	TRBJ2-1	CATSAPGADNEQFF	TGTGCCACCAGTGCCCCAGGGGCAGACAATGAGCAGTTCTTC
TRBV7-9	TRBD1	few	TRBJ1-5	CASSAGQGGIDQPQHF	TGTGCCAGCAGCGCAGGACAGGGAGGGATAGATCAGCCCCAGCATTTT
TRBV7-9	TRBD1	few	TRBJ1-5	CASSLSRTGSNQPQHF	TGTGCCAGCAGCTTATCGCGGACAGGGTCCAATCAGCCCCAGCATTTT
TRBV6-5	.	.	TRBJ2-7	CASRKTNEQYF	TGTGCCAGCCGAAAGACGAACGAGCAGTACTTC
TRBV5-1	.	once	TRBJ2-5	CASSNWEEGMETQYF	TGCGCCAGCAGCAATTGGGAGGAGGGAATGGAGACCCAGTACTTC
TRBV28	.	.	TRBJ2-7	CATLDSRYEQYF	TGTGCCACCTTGGACAGCCGCTACGAGCAGTACTTC
TRBV11-1	TRBD1	.	TRBJ1-1	CASSQGRGLGGAFF	TGTGCCAGCAGCCAAGGCAGGGGGCTTGGTGGAGCTTTCTTT
TRBV10-3	TRBD2	few	TRBJ2-1	CAIGGTSGSNEQFF	TGTGCCATCGGGGGGACTAGCGGGTCCAATGAGCAGTTCTTC
TRBV11-3	.	.	TRBJ2-7	CASSTGSYNEQYF	TGTGCCAGCAGCACCGGATCCTACAATGAGCAGTACTTC
TRBV7-2	.	.	TRBJ1-5	CASSFGRVQPQHF	TGTGCCAGCAGCTTTGGTAGGGTTCAGCCCCAGCATTTT
TRBV28	TRBD1	.	TRBJ2-7	CASSRNGQGLSYEQYF	TGTGCCAGCAGTAGAAATGGACAGGGTCTCTCCTACGAGCAGTACTTC
TRBV20-1	.	.	TRBJ1-1	CSARMTEAFF	TGCAGTGCTCGGATGACTGAAGCTTTCTTT
TRBV7-8	.	.	TRBJ1-5	CASSAAGTQSNQPQHF	TGTGCCAGCAGCGCCGCCGGGACACAGAGCAATCAGCCCCAGCATTTT
TRBV29-1	.	many	TRBJ2-7	CSAAVGSYEQYF	TGCAGCGCCGCGGTGGGGTCCTACGAGCAGTACTTC
TRBV2	.	.	TRBJ2-4	CASSEALQGTKNIQYF	TGTGCCAGCAGTGAAGCGCTTCAGGGTACCAAAAACATTCAGTACTTC
TRBV5-1	TRBD1	.	TRBJ2-4	CASSFSDRDDIQYF	TGCGCCAGCAGCTTCAGTGACAGGGATGACATTCAGTACTTC
TRBV11-1	.	few	TRBJ2-6	CASSLYSGQLPLSGANVLTF	TGTGCCAGCAGCTTATATAGCGGACAGCTTCCCCTCTCTGGGGCCAACGTCCTGACTTTC
TRBV5-1	.	.	TRBJ2-1	CASSSPRGNEQFF	TGCGCCAGCAGCTCGCCTAGGGGGAATGAGCAGTTCTTC
TRBV12-3/TRBV12-4	TRBD1	few	TRBJ1-2	CASSFVRTGGRYGYTF	TGTGCCAGCAGTTTTGTTAGGACAGGGGGCAGGTATGGCTACACCTTC
TRBV11-2	.	.	TRBJ2-7	CASSPKVRGHYEQYF	TGTGCCAGCAGCCCCAAGGTTCGGGGGCACTACGAGCAGTACTTC
TRBV3-1	TRBD2	few	TRBJ2-3	CASTLGGTSADTQYF	TGTGCCAGCACCCTCGGGGGGACTAGCGCAGATACGCAGTATTTT
TRBV7-9	.	once	TRBJ1-1	CASSLAKGQNTEAFF	TGTGCCAGCAGCTTAGCGAAGGGTCAGAACACTGAAGCTTTCTTT
TRBV14	TRBD2	.	TRBJ2-1	CASSLVGGIYNEQFF	TGTGCCAGCAGCCTAGTCGGGGGGATATACAATGAGCAGTTCTTC
TRBV7-3	.	.	TRBJ2-3	CASSLTQPFKGSDTQYF	TGTGCCAGCAGCTTAACTCAACCCTTTAAAGGGTCAGATACGCAGTATTTT
TRBV9	.	.	TRBJ1-6	CASSARGGNSPLHF	TGTGCCAGCAGCGCCCGGGGGGGTAATTCACCCCTCCACTTT
TRBV29-1	TRBD2	.	TRBJ2-1	CSAKTGTSGPYNEQFF	TGCAGCGCAAAGACCGGGACTAGCGGCCCCTACAATGAGCAGTTCTTC
TRBV12-3/TRBV12-4	TRBD1	few	TRBJ2-1	CASSRDRRDNEQFF	TGTGCCAGCAGCCGGGACAGGCGAGACAATGAGCAGTTCTTC
TRBV5-1	.	.	TRBJ1-4	CASSSGGGSGVEKLFF	TGCGCCAGCAGCTCCGGGGGCGGGTCGGGGGTTGAAAAACTGTTTTTT
TRBV10-3	TRBD2	few	TRBJ2-1	CAISELAGGLGPNNEQFF	TGTGCCATCAGTGAACTAGCGGGAGGGTTAGGGCCCAACAATGAGCAGTTCTTC
TRBV3-1	.	.	TRBJ1-2	CASSPLIGAGNYGYTF	TGTGCCAGCAGCCCCCTGATTGGGGCCGGTAACTATGGCTACACCTTC